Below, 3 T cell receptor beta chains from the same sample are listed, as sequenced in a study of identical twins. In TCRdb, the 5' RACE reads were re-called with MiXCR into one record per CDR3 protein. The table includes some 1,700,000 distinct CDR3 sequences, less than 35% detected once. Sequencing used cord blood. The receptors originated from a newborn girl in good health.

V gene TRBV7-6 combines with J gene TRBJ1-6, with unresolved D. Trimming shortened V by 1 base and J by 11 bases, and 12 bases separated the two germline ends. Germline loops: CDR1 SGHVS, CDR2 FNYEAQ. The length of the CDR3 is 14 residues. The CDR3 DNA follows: TGTGCCAGCAGCTTAGTCGTGGGGAATCCACCCCTCCACTTT. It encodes CASSLVVGNPPLHF.

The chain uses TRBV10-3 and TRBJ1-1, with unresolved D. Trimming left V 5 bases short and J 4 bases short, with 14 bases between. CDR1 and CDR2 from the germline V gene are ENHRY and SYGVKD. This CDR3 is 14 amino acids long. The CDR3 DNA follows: TGTGCCATCAGTTACCGGGAGAAGGGCACTGAAGCTTTCTTT. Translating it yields CAISYREKGTEAFF.

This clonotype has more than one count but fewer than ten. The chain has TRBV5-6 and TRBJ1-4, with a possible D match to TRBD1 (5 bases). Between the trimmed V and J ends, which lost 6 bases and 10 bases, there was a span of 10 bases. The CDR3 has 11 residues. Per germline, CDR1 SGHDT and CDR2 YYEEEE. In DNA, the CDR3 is TGTGCCAGCACGGCGGGGGGAAAACTGTTTTTT. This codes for CASTAGGKLFF.